What follows are 25 T cell receptor beta chains derived from one specimen sequenced in a study of patients and donors after allogeneic stem cell transplantation. TCRdb analysed the RT-PCR reads with MiXCR anew, one entry per CDR3 protein. The table records about a million distinct CDR3 sequences, over 15% of them present only once. The sequencing sample was made of blood, either unsorted or a sorted T cell fraction (not recorded which). All receptors come from a human donor who was either an allogeneic HSCT recipient or a stem cell or donor lymphocyte infusion donor (not recorded which). It is not recorded whose cells these are; they may come from a transplant donor.

A few counts support this clonotype. This chain links TRBV27 with TRBJ1-6; TRBD1 agrees at 8 bases. Germline V gene lookup returns CDR1 MNHEY and CDR2 SMNVEV (reference sequence). The ends lost 6 bases at V and 10 bases at J; junction bases unmatched: 5. This CDR3 spans 13 amino acids. The CDR3 region has the DNA TGTGCCAGCAGGGACAGGGTAGCGTCACCCCTCCACTTT. This sequence encodes CASRDRVASPLHF.

This chain links TRBV6-5 with TRBJ1-1; TRBD1 agrees at 8 bases. The CDR3 length is 15 residues. Germline loops: CDR1 MNHEY, CDR2 SVGAGI. The V segment lost 2 bases and the J segment 4 bases; nucleotides outside the gene matches: 6. CDR3 DNA: TGTGCCAGCAGTTACCAATGGACAGGGTTCACTGAAGCTTTCTTT. It is translated as CASSYQWTGFTEAFF.

The V and J genes are TRBV30 and TRBJ2-2, with 13 positions matching TRBD2. J lost 7 bases, V lost 0 bases, and 8 bases had no gene match. From germline, CDR1 is GTSNPN and CDR2 SVGIG (reference sequence). This CDR3 has 17 amino acids. Written as DNA, the CDR3 is TGTGCCTGGAGTGTATGGGGGACTAGCGGGAAGGGCGGGGAGCTGTTTTTT. Protein product: CAWSVWGTSGKGGELFF.

The rearrangement links TRBV4-2 to TRBJ2-5; perhaps TRBD1 as D (6 bases). Trimming removed 3 bases at V and 5 bases at J, with 19 bases between. The CDR3 is made up of 16 amino acids. Germline V gives CDR1 LGHNA, CDR2 YNFKEQ. CDR3 sequence: CASSQGEQGDMETQYF. CDR3 DNA: TGTGCCAGCAGCCAGGGGGAACAGGGCGACATGGAGACCCAGTACTTC.

The chain combines TRBV7-9 with TRBJ1-2, with D uncertain. This CDR3 spans 12 amino acids. CDR1 and CDR2 (germline): SEHNR, FQNEAQ (reference sequence). The V end was cut by 5 bases, the J end by 6 bases, with 10 bases between. CDR3 sequence reads: CASSLTVDGYTF. Here the CDR3 DNA reads TGTGCCAGCAGCCTGACGGTGGATGGCTACACCTTC.

The chain employs TRBV7-2 and TRBJ2-7, with 15 bases aligning to TRBD2. Germline CDR1 SGHTA, CDR2 FQGNSA. The CDR3 consists of 16 residues. With V trimmed by 3 bases and J by 5 bases, 5 bases remained unmatched. The CDR3 nucleotides are TGTGCCAGCAGCTTTGGACTAGCGGGGGGGCAAAACGAGCAGTACTTC. This sequence encodes CASSFGLAGGQNEQYF.

CDR3 loop: CSIWEGQGITGELFF. CDR3 nucleotides: TGCAGCATTTGGGAGGGACAGGGGATTACCGGGGAGCTGTTTTTT. This chain connects TRBV29-1 to TRBJ2-2; 10 bases line up with TRBD1. The CDR3 is 15 residues long. Trimming at V came to 8 bases and at J to 5 bases, leaving 11 bases not matched to a gene. CDR1 and CDR2 from the germline V gene are SQVTM and ANQGSEA.

This clonotype occurred a few times. The chain is built from TRBV30 and TRBJ1-5; D ambiguous. V gave up 7 bases and J gave up 0 bases, with 7 bases separating them. The CDR3 length is 12 residues. Looked up from germline, CDR1 is GTSNPN and CDR2 is SVGIG (reference sequence). CDR3 DNA sequence: TGTGCCTTGTCGTATAGCAATCAGCCCCAGCATTTT. The encoded protein is CALSYSNQPQHF. Drawing the rest from reference TRBV30 and TRBJ1-5, the complete variable domain is SQTIHQWPATLVQPVGSPLSLECTVEGTSNPNLYWYRQAAGRGLQLLFYSVGIGQISSEVPQNLSASRPQDRQFILSSKKLLLSDSGFYLCALSYSNQPQHFGDGTRLSIL.

This chain links TRBV5-1 with TRBJ1-2, with 11 bases aligning to TRBD1. J lost 8 bases, V lost 0 bases, and 9 bases had no gene match. This CDR3 is 16 amino acids long. Germline assignment: CDR1 SGHRS and CDR2 YFSETQ. The CDR3 region has the DNA TGCGCCAGCAGCTTGGTACCAGGACAGGGGGCGAAGGGCTACACCTTC. Protein: CASSLVPGQGAKGYTF.

This clonotype was observed a handful of times. The CDR3 region has the DNA TGTGCCAGCAGTTCTGTGCCCGGGACTGAAGCTTTCTTT. Translating gives CASSSVPGTEAFF. This chain uses TRBV27 with TRBJ1-1; D uncertain. With 4 bases removed from V and 5 bases from J, the gap between germline ends came to 11 bases. The CDR3 runs 13 residues. Per the germline V gene, CDR1 is MNHEY and CDR2 is SMNVEV (reference sequence).

The chain combines TRBV5-6 with TRBJ2-1; possible D gene TRBD2, 7 bases. The V gene lost 3 bases and the J gene lost 10 bases, with 14 bases spanning the gap. This CDR3 contains 13 residues. CDR1 and CDR2 from the germline V gene are SGHDT and YYEEEE. CDR3 region: CASSWGGPKEQFF. The CDR3 bases are TGTGCCAGCAGCTGGGGGGGGCCAAAGGAGCAGTTCTTC.

The V gene is TRBV20-1, the J gene TRBJ2-5, with D possibly called TRBD1 or TRBD2 (6 bases each). Trimming cost V 6 bases and J 4 bases, with 15 bases left between them. The CDR3 runs to 13 residues. Germline CDR1 reads DFQATT; CDR2 reads SNEGSKA (reference sequence). CDR3 nucleotide sequence: TGCAGTGCCCGTTCCGGGGGCGGAGAGACCCAGTACTTC. It codes for CSARSGGGETQYF.

J is TRBJ1-4 and V is TRBV7-9; a weak D match, TRBD1 (6 bases). Germline V lookup: CDR1 SEHNR, CDR2 FQNEAQ (reference sequence). V was cut by 4 bases and J by 5 bases, with 17 bases left in between. This CDR3 contains 16 residues. In DNA, the CDR3 is TGTGCCAGCAGCTCCCAGCAGGGGACTTGGAATGAAAAACTGTTTTTT. It codes for CASSSQQGTWNEKLFF.

This clonotype was seen more than once but under ten times. J is TRBJ2-3 and V is TRBV7-9; D call uncertain. Germline V lookup: CDR1 SEHNR, CDR2 FQNEAQ (reference sequence). V shed 5 bases and J shed 2 bases, with 8 bases lying between them. The CDR3 sequence is 13 residues long. CDR3 loop: CASSRSTTDTQYF. CDR3 nucleotide sequence: TGTGCCAGCAGCCGGAGCACCACAGATACGCAGTATTTT. Combining the CDR3 with reference TRBV7-9 and TRBJ2-3 gives the whole variable domain DTGVSQNPRHKITKRGQNVTFRCDPISEHNRLYWYRQTLGQGPEFLTYFQNEAQLEKSRLLSDRFSAERPKGSFSTLEIQRTEQGDSAMYLCASSRSTTDTQYFGPGTRLTVL.

The table lists this clonotype with many counts. The chain has TRBV20-1 and TRBJ2-1; D is perhaps TRBD1 (7 bases). There are 14 residues in the CDR3. From germline, CDR1 is DFQATT and CDR2 SNEGSKA (reference sequence). Between the trimmed V and J ends, which lost 3 bases and 0 bases, there was a span of 9 bases. The CDR3 sequence: CSASQGGSYNEQFF. In DNA, the CDR3 is TGCAGTGCTAGCCAGGGGGGCTCCTACAATGAGCAGTTCTTC.

This clonotype was counted between two and nine times. The J gene is TRBJ2-7, the V gene TRBV5-1; 7 bases match TRBD1. Germline V CDR1 and CDR2: SGHRS, YFSETQ. V lost 4 bases, J lost 2 bases, and 6 bases stayed unmatched. This CDR3 is built from 14 residues. The CDR3 coding sequence is TGCGCCAGCAGCCAGACAGGGCACCCCTACGAGCAGTACTTC. It translates to CASSQTGHPYEQYF.

There are many counts of this clonotype. This sequence joins TRBV20-1 and TRBJ1-4; TRBD1 is a possible D gene (5 bases). Trimming stripped 6 bases from V and 10 bases from J, with 21 bases between. From germline, CDR1 is DFQATT and CDR2 SNEGSKA (reference sequence). CDR3 size: 14 residues. The CDR3 spells CSAGEGSLGGKLFF. CDR3 coding DNA: TGCAGTGCCGGGGAAGGGTCGTTGGGGGGAAAACTGTTTTTT.

This clonotype has just a few counts. V usage is TRBV5-1 and J usage is TRBJ2-3, with TRBD1 matching over 8 bases. Germline-derived CDR1 and CDR2 are SGHRS and YFSETQ. The CDR3 has 18 residues. With V trimmed by 4 bases and J by 2 bases, 15 bases remained unmatched. The CDR3 region has the DNA TGCGCCAGCAGCCGAGGGGGGACAGGCGGAATTTTCACAGATACGCAGTATTTT. The encoded protein is CASSRGGTGGIFTDTQYF.

The V gene is TRBV7-6, the J gene TRBJ2-5, with D maybe TRBD1 (6 bases). V lost 6 bases to trimming and J lost 0 bases, with 11 bases between them. There are 14 residues in the CDR3. Per the germline V gene, CDR1 is SGHVS and CDR2 is FNYEAQ. In DNA, the CDR3 is TGTGCCAGCAGGGACAGAAATTACCAAGAGACCCAGTACTTC. Its translation is CASRDRNYQETQYF.

This clonotype turned up a few times. V usage is TRBV12-1 and J usage is TRBJ2-2. TRBV12-1 is termed a pseudogene. The CDR3 totals 14 residues. CDR3 nucleotides: TGTGCCAGCAGCCCTCATGGTGGGGTTGGGGAGCTGTTTTTT. Protein: CASSPHGGVGELFF.

This clonotype was counted at least ten times. The chain joins TRBV3-1 to TRBJ2-4, with D unresolved. CDR3 length: 14 residues. Germline-derived CDR1 and CDR2 are LGHDT and YNNKEL (reference sequence). Trimming left V 4 bases short and J 3 bases short, with 10 bases between. CDR3 coding DNA: TGTGCCAGCAGCCGGTCTGATCTCAAAAACATTCAGTACTTC. It yields the protein CASSRSDLKNIQYF.

This clonotype was found a few times. J is TRBJ2-3 and V is TRBV20-1, with 8 bases aligning to TRBD2. The CDR3 is made up of 15 amino acids. V lost 6 bases to trimming and J lost 4 bases; unmatched junction nucleotides: 12. The germline V gene has CDR1 DFQATT and CDR2 SNEGSKA (reference sequence). The CDR3 spells CSALLVAGGADTQYF. The CDR3 region has the DNA TGCAGTGCCCTCTTGGTGGCGGGAGGAGCAGATACGCAGTATTTT.

The chain joins TRBV2 to TRBJ2-7; D is unclear. Per germline, CDR1 SNHLY and CDR2 FYNNEI. Trimming removed 7 bases from V and 1 base from J, with 11 bases in between. The CDR3 has 13 residues. The CDR3 DNA reads as TGTGCCAGCAAAACGGACCAGTCCTACGAGCAGTACTTC. It encodes CASKTDQSYEQYF.

This clonotype was seen only a few times. J is TRBJ2-7 and V is TRBV12-3 or TRBV12-4; 10 bases match TRBD1. This CDR3 spans 16 amino acids. V lost 0 bases and J lost 4; bases outside the gene matches: 6. The CDR3 DNA follows: TGTGCCAGCAGTTTAGCAAGACAGGGGGCGCAATACGAGCAGTACTTC. Residues: CASSLARQGAQYEQYF.

The CDR3 here is CAISDVGGGTNTGELFF. CDR3 nucleotides: TGTGCCATCAGTGATGTTGGCGGGGGTACGAACACCGGGGAGCTGTTTTTT. V usage is TRBV10-3 and J usage is TRBJ2-2, with TRBD2 matching over 7 bases. The V gene's germline CDR1 is ENHRY and CDR2 SYGVKD. The ends lost 3 bases at V and 0 bases at J; junction bases unmatched: 7. The CDR3 spans 17 residues.